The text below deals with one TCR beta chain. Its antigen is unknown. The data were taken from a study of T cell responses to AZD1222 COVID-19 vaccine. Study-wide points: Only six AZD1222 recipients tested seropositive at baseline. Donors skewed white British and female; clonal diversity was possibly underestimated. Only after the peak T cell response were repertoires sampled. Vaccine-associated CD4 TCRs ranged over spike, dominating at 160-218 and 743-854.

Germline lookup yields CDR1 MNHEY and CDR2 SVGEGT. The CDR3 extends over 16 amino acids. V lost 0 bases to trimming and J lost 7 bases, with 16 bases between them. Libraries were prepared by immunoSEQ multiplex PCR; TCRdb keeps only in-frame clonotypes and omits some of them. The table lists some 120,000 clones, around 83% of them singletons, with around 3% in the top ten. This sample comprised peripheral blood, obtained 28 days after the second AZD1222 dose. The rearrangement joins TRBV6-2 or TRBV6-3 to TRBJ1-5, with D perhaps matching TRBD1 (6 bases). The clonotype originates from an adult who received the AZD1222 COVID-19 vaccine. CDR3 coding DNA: TGTGCCAGCAGTTACTCGAGTCTCGCAGGGGACCAGCCCCAGCATTTT. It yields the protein CASSYSSLAGDQPQHF.